Included here is one T cell receptor (beta chain) sequence, with context. Its antigen remains unknown. The PCR ran on 60 Vbeta and 13 Jbeta primers. Sequencing used immunoSEQ multiplex PCR; TCRdb keeps in-frame clones, though not all of them. The profile shows more than 130,000 clones, 78% of them singletons. This record comes from a study of cytomegalovirus exposure and HLA in healthy donors. The study's findings and limits: Later analysis identified a missense DCLRE1C variant that was linked to TCR beta V- and J-gene trimming.

Germline CDR1 SGHNT, CDR2 YENEEA. The CDR3 contains 13 residues. Germline trimming cut 5 bases from V and 5 bases from J; bases unmatched to any gene: 5. V and J are TRBV11-3 and TRBJ2-7; TRBD1 aligns across 8 bases. This receptor was taken from a male donor in good health and CMV-seronegative. The material sequenced was PBMCs. The CDR3: CASSIRTGHEQYF. In nucleotides, the CDR3 is TGTGCCAGCAGCATCCGGACAGGGCACGAGCAGTACTTC.